The rows below give T cell receptor beta chains drawn from one sample of a study of T-cell memory formation after mild COVID-19. TCRdb reanalysed the 5' RACE reads using MiXCR and keeps one entry per CDR3 protein. Altogether 100,000 to 120,000 distinct CDR3 sequences are present, 20% to 25% being singletons, with the ten largest covering about 42%. Source material: PBMCs or a T cell subset sorted from them (not recorded which). These receptors were collected from a man younger than 35 who had mild COVID-19 (a few samples of this study predate the infection). Cell type and time point are not known. Both conserved end residues are part of each CDR3. The D gene is left open where the match is weak. Size tells how often a clone was seen (once, few, many) or the class of an expanded clone, and some rows leave it out.

v_call	d_call	cdr3_length	j_call	clone_size	cdr3_aa	cdr3_nt
TRBV7-2	TRBD1	16	TRBJ2-3	few	CASSQNQGAPTDTQYF	TGTGCCAGCAGCCAGAACCAGGGGGCGCCCACAGATACGCAGTATTTT
TRBV29-1	-	12	TRBJ1-2	-	CSVEDRAKVYTF	TGCAGCGTTGAAGACCGGGCTAAGGTCTACACCTTC
TRBV7-6	-	11	TRBJ2-5	few	CASSRSETQYF	TGTGCCAGCAGCCGGTCAGAGACCCAGTACTTC
TRBV6-2/TRBV6-3	TRBD2	16	TRBJ2-3	-	CASTPTGGGTADTQYF	TGTGCCAGCACTCCAACAGGCGGGGGGACCGCAGATACGCAGTATTTT
TRBV5-6	-	16	TRBJ1-3	-	CASSFYPLSSGNTIYF	TGTGCCAGCAGCTTTTATCCGTTGAGTTCTGGAAACACCATATATTTT
TRBV19	-	15	TRBJ1-2	-	CASSIAPGPDYGYTF	TGTGCCAGTAGTATAGCCCCGGGACCAGACTATGGCTACACCTTC
TRBV12-3/TRBV12-4	TRBD2	14	TRBJ2-7	few	CASSFTSASYEQYF	TGTGCCAGCAGTTTTACTAGCGCGTCCTACGAGCAGTACTTC
TRBV7-6	-	13	TRBJ1-2	many	CASSLDTVYGYTF	TGTGCCAGCAGCTTAGACACTGTCTATGGCTACACCTTC
TRBV29-1	-	15	TRBJ2-1	few	CSVNGGQSSYNEQFF	TGCAGCGTTAACGGGGGACAGAGCTCCTACAATGAGCAGTTCTTC
TRBV7-9	-	14	TRBJ1-4	-	CASSPGGWGEKLFF	TGTGCCAGCAGCCCTGGCGGCTGGGGGGAAAAACTGTTTTTT
TRBV27	TRBD1	15	TRBJ1-6	few	CASSPKGALNSPLHF	TGTGCCAGCAGTCCGAAGGGGGCGTTAAATTCACCCCTCCACTTT
TRBV5-1	-	14	TRBJ1-1	-	CASSFSGANTEAFF	TGCGCCAGCAGCTTCTCCGGGGCCAACACTGAAGCTTTCTTT
TRBV7-6	-	17	TRBJ1-5	-	CASSLEGTPLANQPQHF	TGTGCCAGCAGCTTAGAGGGGACACCCTTGGCCAATCAGCCCCAGCATTTT
TRBV15	-	14	TRBJ1-6	few	CATSQRRDNSPLHF	TGTGCCACCAGCCAGCGACGGGATAATTCACCCCTCCACTTT
TRBV5-1	TRBD1	13	TRBJ2-7	once	CASSYRQGVEQYF	TGCGCCAGCAGCTACAGACAGGGTGTCGAGCAGTACTTC
TRBV7-9	-	12	TRBJ2-1	-	CASSRSSNEQFF	TGTGCCAGCAGCCGGTCTTCCAATGAGCAGTTCTTC
TRBV29-1	-	13	TRBJ1-1	few	CSVYGGPNTEAFF	TGCAGCGTTTATGGAGGCCCGAACACTGAAGCTTTCTTT
TRBV6-2/TRBV6-3	TRBD1	15	TRBJ2-1	many	CASSYSDRVYNEQFF	TGTGCCAGCAGTTATTCCGACAGGGTCTACAATGAGCAGTTCTTC
TRBV9	-	13	TRBJ1-2	few	CASSGGANYGYTF	TGTGCCAGCAGCGGTGGAGCTAACTATGGCTACACCTTC
TRBV20-1	TRBD2	16	TRBJ2-2	many	CSARDPSGGHTGELFF	TGCAGTGCTAGAGATCCTAGCGGGGGGCACACCGGGGAGCTGTTTTTT
TRBV27	-	13	TRBJ2-7	-	CATTQGPSYEQYF	TGTGCCACCACTCAGGGGCCATCCTACGAGCAGTACTTC
TRBV24-1	-	14	TRBJ2-3	few	CATSDSLYADTQYF	TGTGCCACCAGCGACAGTTTGTATGCGGATACGCAGTATTTT
TRBV12-3/TRBV12-4	-	21	TRBJ1-5	-	CASSFLNGDTDFPTLNQPQHF	TGTGCCAGCAGTTTTTTAAACGGGGACACGGACTTCCCAACGCTCAATCAGCCCCAGCATTTT
TRBV7-2	-	17	TRBJ2-3	-	CASSFRSGSSSTDTQYF	TGTGCCAGCAGCTTCCGCTCAGGGTCCTCTAGCACAGATACGCAGTATTTT
TRBV6-5	-	13	TRBJ2-1	few	CASSYSLGSEQFF	TGTGCCAGCAGTTACTCCCTCGGCAGTGAGCAGTTCTTC
TRBV6-2/TRBV6-3	-	16	TRBJ2-3	-	CASSYPPGDNTDTQYF	TGTGCCAGCAGTTACCCGCCAGGCGATAACACAGATACGCAGTATTTT
TRBV7-8	-	15	TRBJ2-1	few	CASSLGRTAYNEQFF	TGTGCCAGCAGCTTAGGTCGGACAGCCTACAATGAGCAGTTCTTC
TRBV7-6	-	15	TRBJ2-3	-	CASSLEPSGTDTQYF	TGTGCCAGCAGCTTAGAACCCAGTGGGACAGATACGCAGTATTTT
TRBV27	-	15	TRBJ2-7	few	CASSSSPGGVYEQYF	TGTGCCAGCAGTTCGTCCCCTGGCGGGGTTTACGAGCAGTACTTC
TRBV2	-	15	TRBJ2-3	-	CASSARDPVTDTQYF	TGTGCCAGCAGTGCCAGGGACCCCGTTACAGATACGCAGTATTTT
TRBV6-5	-	13	TRBJ2-1	-	CASSTGQINEQFF	TGTGCCAGCAGCACGGGGCAGATCAATGAGCAGTTCTTC
TRBV27	-	13	TRBJ1-5	few	CASSLQSNQPQHF	TGTGCCAGCAGTTTGCAGAGCAATCAGCCCCAGCATTTT
TRBV12-3/TRBV12-4	TRBD1	12	TRBJ1-1	-	CASSHRGTEAFF	TGTGCCAGCAGTCACAGGGGAACTGAAGCTTTCTTT
TRBV4-1	-	16	TRBJ2-5	few	CASSQAVLSLQETQYF	TGCGCCAGCAGCCAAGCAGTGTTGAGCTTACAAGAGACCCAGTACTTC
TRBV19	TRBD1	10	TRBJ1-1	few	CATGQLEAFF	TGTGCCACGGGACAGCTTGAAGCTTTCTTT
TRBV5-1	-	12	TRBJ1-1	few	CASSTSGAEAFF	TGCGCCAGCAGTACATCCGGGGCTGAAGCTTTCTTT
TRBV27	-	13	TRBJ2-2	few	CASSPKSTGELFF	TGTGCCAGCAGTCCTAAAAGCACCGGGGAGCTGTTTTTT
TRBV14	-	13	TRBJ1-5	few	CASSPQEGQPQHF	TGTGCCAGCAGCCCGCAGGAAGGTCAGCCCCAGCATTTT
TRBV5-6	TRBD2	14	TRBJ2-3	-	CASSLAGGASQQYF	TGTGCCAGCAGCTTGGCCGGGGGGGCCAGTCAGCAGTATTTT
TRBV7-2	TRBD2	15	TRBJ2-5	once	CASSPTSGEQETQYF	TGTGCCAGCAGCCCGACTAGCGGAGAGCAAGAGACCCAGTACTTC